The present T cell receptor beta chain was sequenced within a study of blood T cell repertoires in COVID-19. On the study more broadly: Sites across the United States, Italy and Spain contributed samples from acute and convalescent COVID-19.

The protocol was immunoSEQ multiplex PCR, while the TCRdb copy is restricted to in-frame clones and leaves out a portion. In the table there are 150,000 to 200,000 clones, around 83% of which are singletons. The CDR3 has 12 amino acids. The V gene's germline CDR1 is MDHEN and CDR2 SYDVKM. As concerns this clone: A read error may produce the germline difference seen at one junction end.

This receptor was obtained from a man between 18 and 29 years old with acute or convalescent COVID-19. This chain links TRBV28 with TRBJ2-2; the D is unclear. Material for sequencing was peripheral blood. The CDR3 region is CASSLYNGELFF. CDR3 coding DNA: TGTGCCAGCAGCTTATATAACGGGGAGCTGTTTTTT.